The 4 T cell receptor beta chains below all came from one sample that was sequenced in a study of a mutant IDH1 vaccine in newly diagnosed glioma. The time point: baseline, week 1 (first vaccination visit). The treatment is: pre-vaccination baseline after standard-of-care therapy. The data were produced by immunoSEQ multiplex PCR, yet TCRdb's version contains in-frame clones alone and is incomplete. The repertoire consists of 50,000 to 75,000 clones, with approximately 91% occurring once and the leading ten covering roughly 2.5%. Sequencing used PBMCs, obtained from a glioma patient treated with radiotherapy, temozolomide or both. The origin of the receptors is a man aged 50 to 60 with glioma.

CDR3: CASSPAGRPSGANVLTF. Here the CDR3 DNA reads TGCGCCAGCAGCCCAGCGGGTAGGCCCTCTGGGGCCAACGTCCTGACTTTC. The chain recombines TRBV4-1 with TRBJ2-6, with D possibly being TRBD2 (6 bases). Trimming took off 4 bases at V and 0 bases at J, with 13 bases between the two ends. Per the germline V gene, CDR1 is MGHRA and CDR2 is YSYEKL. CDR3 length: 17 amino acids.

The CDR3: CASSKDRVNQPQHF. The CDR3 DNA is TGTGCCAGCAGCAAAGACAGGGTTAATCAGCCCCAGCATTTT. The V gene is TRBV2, the J gene TRBJ1-5; 7 bases map to TRBD1. The CDR3 is made up of 14 amino acids. V shed 6 bases and J 4 bases; nucleotides not matched to a gene: 6. Looked up from germline, CDR1 is SNHLY and CDR2 is FYNNEI.

This chain connects TRBV10-1 to TRBJ1-4; D is unresolved. This CDR3 spans 13 amino acids. Germline-derived CDR1 and CDR2 are WNHNN and SYGVQD (reference sequence). V was shortened by 2 bases and J by 10 bases, with 11 bases between the two germline ends. Here the CDR3 DNA reads TGCGCCAGCAGTGAGACCGGGTTGGGAAAACTGTTTTTT. Translation: CASSETGLGKLFF.

The chain links TRBV9 to TRBJ2-2, with D tentatively TRBD2 (6 bases). Trimming removed 3 bases from V and 3 bases from J, with 15 bases in between. CDR1 and CDR2 (germline): SGDLS, YYNGEE. This CDR3 spans 16 amino acids. The CDR3 nucleotides are TGTGCCAGCAGCGCTAGGTTTGGAGGGTACACCGGGGAGCTGTTTTTT. Amino acids: CASSARFGGYTGELFF.